These T cell receptor beta chains were read from a single sample in a study of cytomegalovirus exposure and HLA in healthy donors. Clones were read by immunoSEQ multiplex PCR, and TCRdb kept only the in-frame ones, dropping some. The sample holds fewer than 55,000 clones, about 64% seen once. The sample consisted of PBMCs. The receptor source for this set is a man in his fifties or sixties in good health and CMV-seropositive. Both conserved end residues are part of each CDR3. Each record gives: J gene, V gene, D gene, clone size, CDR3 protein, CDR3 DNA. The D gene is left open where the match is weak. Clone size is shown for a subset of rows, as once, few, many or a class of expanded clone.

>TRBJ2-6|TRBV4-3|-|-
CASSTVTGANVLTF
TGCGCCAGCAGCACGGTAACTGGGGCCAACGTCCTGACTTTC
>TRBJ2-3|TRBV5-1|-|-
CASSSDPGVDTQYF
TGCGCCAGCAGCAGTGACCCGGGAGTGGATACGCAGTATTTT
>TRBJ2-2|TRBV11-1|-|-
CASSRFTGELFF
TGTGCCAGCAGCCGGTTCACCGGGGAGCTGTTTTTT
>TRBJ1-1|TRBV19|TRBD1|-
CASRHDRGKAYTEAFF
TGTGCCAGTAGGCATGACAGGGGCAAGGCCTACACTGAAGCTTTCTTT
>TRBJ2-3|TRBV28|-|-
CASSSRLGWESTDTQYF
TGTGCCAGCAGCTCTCGGCTGGGTTGGGAGAGCACAGATACGCAGTATTTT
>TRBJ2-3|TRBV5-1|-|-
CASSSTTGTDTQYF
TGCGCCAGCAGCTCCACGACAGGAACAGATACGCAGTATTTT
>TRBJ2-7|TRBV5-6|-|-
CASSRLSYEQYF
TGTGCCAGCAGCCGCCTGAGCTACGAGCAGTACTTC
>TRBJ2-1|TRBV27|TRBD2|-
CASSRKTGLARYNEQFF
TGTGCCAGCAGTCGGAAGACGGGACTAGCGAGGTACAATGAGCAGTTCTTC
>TRBJ2-7|TRBV10-3|TRBD1|-
CAISETGGASEQYF
TGTGCCATCAGTGAGACAGGGGGTGCATCCGAGCAGTACTTC
>TRBJ2-1|TRBV6-5|TRBD2|few
CASSLAGGLNEQFF
TGTGCCAGCAGTCTAGCGGGAGGATTGAATGAGCAGTTCTTC
>TRBJ1-1|TRBV6-6|-|-
CASSYPRRGLTEAFF
TGTGCCAGCAGTTACCCTCGTCGGGGTTTGACTGAAGCTTTCTTT
>TRBJ2-5|TRBV20-1|-|few
CSAEARTQYF
TGCAGTGCAGAGGCGCGGACCCAGTACTTC
>TRBJ2-3|TRBV2|-|-
CASSDLDGTDTQYF
TGTGCCAGCAGTGACCTAGACGGAACAGATACGCAGTATTTT
>TRBJ2-1|TRBV6-5|TRBD2|-
CASGTSGRSNEQFF
TGTGCCAGTGGGACTAGCGGGAGGTCCAATGAGCAGTTCTTC
>TRBJ2-3|TRBV6-5|TRBD2|-
CASSSGTSTTDTQYF
TGTGCCAGCAGCAGCGGGACTTCCACCACAGATACGCAGTATTTT
>TRBJ2-7|TRBV5-4|TRBD1|once
CASSNRDRLSEQYF
TGTGCCAGCAGCAACCGGGACAGGCTCAGCGAGCAGTACTTC
>TRBJ2-1|TRBV7-6|-|once
CASSLAPGARNEQFF
TGTGCCAGCAGCTTAGCGCCGGGAGCGCGGAATGAGCAGTTCTTC
>TRBJ1-4|TRBV27|-|once
CASSFRGGRKLFF
TGTGCCAGCAGTTTTCGGGGCGGGAGAAAACTGTTTTTT
>TRBJ2-7|TRBV5-8|-|-
CASSYGRLAGDSYEQYF
TGTGCCAGCAGCTATGGGCGATTGGCAGGGGACTCCTACGAGCAGTACTTC
>TRBJ1-1|TRBV30|-|-
CAWSVSGAEAFF
TGTGCCTGGAGTGTTTCAGGGGCCGAAGCTTTCTTT
>TRBJ2-5|TRBV4-2|-|-
CASSHGDGGGQETQYF
TGTGCCAGCAGCCACGGAGATGGAGGGGGCCAGGAGACCCAGTACTTC
>TRBJ2-7|TRBV7-2|TRBD2|-
CASRPPSGSYEQYF
TGTGCCAGCAGACCCCCTAGCGGCTCCTACGAGCAGTACTTC
>TRBJ1-2|TRBV29-1|-|-
CSVESEYGYTF
TGCAGCGTTGAAAGCGAATATGGCTACACCTTC
>TRBJ1-4|TRBV28|-|-
CASGRTNEKLFF
TGTGCCAGCGGCAGGACTAATGAAAAACTGTTTTTT
>TRBJ2-2|TRBV19|TRBD1|-
CASSIGGQGFAGELFF
TGTGCCAGTAGTATCGGGGGACAGGGTTTCGCCGGGGAGCTGTTTTTT
>TRBJ2-7|TRBV4-3|-|few
CASSQDPRAQREQYF
TGCGCCAGCAGCCAAGATCCCAGGGCGCAAAGGGAGCAGTACTTC
>TRBJ2-1|TRBV5-4|TRBD2|-
CASSPPPGSGTSGRGNEQFF
TGTGCCAGCAGCCCCCCACCGGGCTCCGGGACTAGCGGGAGGGGCAATGAGCAGTTCTTC
>TRBJ1-3|TRBV19|TRBD1|-
CATQIHRDSLTSGNTIYF
TGTGCCACCCAAATACACCGGGACAGCCTTACCTCTGGAAACACCATATATTTT
>TRBJ2-3|TRBV6-4|-|-
CASSDSSDTQYF
TGTGCCAGCAGTGATTCGTCAGATACGCAGTATTTT
>TRBJ2-7|TRBV7-2|TRBD2|-
CASSLESSGGPYEQYF
TGTGCCAGCAGCTTAGAGTCTAGCGGGGGGCCGTACGAGCAGTACTTC
>TRBJ2-1|TRBV20-1|-|-
CSARHDNEQFF
TGCAGTGCGAGGCACGACAATGAGCAGTTCTTC
>TRBJ2-5|TRBV19|TRBD1|-
CASRITGGETQYF
TGTGCCAGTAGAATTACAGGGGGAGAGACCCAGTACTTC
>TRBJ1-5|TRBV19|TRBD1|-
CASSRQGSNQPQHF
TGTGCCAGTAGTAGACAGGGCAGCAATCAGCCCCAGCATTTT
>TRBJ2-7|TRBV28|-|few
CASRPLTGEGWEQYF
TGTGCCAGCAGACCCCTTACGGGTGAGGGATGGGAGCAGTACTTC
>TRBJ1-1|TRBV7-9|-|-
CSSSHQENEAFF
TGTTCCAGCAGCCATCAGGAAAATGAAGCTTTCTTT
>TRBJ2-7|TRBV28|TRBD2|-
CASSSPLAGRYEQYF
TGTGCCAGCAGTTCCCCCCTAGCGGGGCGATACGAGCAGTACTTC
>TRBJ2-3|TRBV5-6|-|few
CASTLVGVTDTQYF
TGTGCCAGCACCCTAGTGGGAGTTACAGATACGCAGTATTTT
>TRBJ1-1|TRBV27|-|-
CASSLLVDSEAFF
TGTGCCAGCAGTTTATTGGTCGACAGTGAAGCTTTCTTT
>TRBJ2-7|TRBV7-9|-|-
CASSPATPEERYEQYF
TGTGCCAGCAGCCCAGCGACCCCGGAGGAACGCTACGAGCAGTACTTC
>TRBJ2-1|TRBV2|TRBD2|-
CASSAGTSGVYNEQFF
TGTGCCAGCAGTGCCGGGACTAGCGGCGTCTACAATGAGCAGTTCTTC
>TRBJ2-2|TRBV7-9|-|-
CASSAGVGTGELFF
TGTGCCAGCAGCGCCGGGGTCGGGACCGGGGAGCTGTTTTTT
>TRBJ2-5|TRBV7-9|-|-
CASSPRGMMGQETQYF
TGTGCCAGCAGCCCTAGGGGAATGATGGGACAAGAGACCCAGTACTTC
>TRBJ2-5|TRBV28|-|once
CASSSPQGHKALQETQYF
TGTGCCAGCAGTTCACCCCAGGGGCACAAAGCTCTCCAAGAGACCCAGTACTTC
>TRBJ2-1|TRBV18|TRBD1|once
CASSPLQGAFIYNEQFF
TGTGCCAGCTCACCTCTACAGGGGGCCTTCATTTACAATGAGCAGTTCTTC
>TRBJ2-1|TRBV28|TRBD2|-
CASSFPGLPLRDEQFF
TGTGCCAGCAGTTTCCCGGGACTACCCCTCAGGGATGAGCAGTTCTTC
>TRBJ1-2|TRBV5-4|-|-
CASSFGITHREDGYTF
TGTGCCAGCAGCTTTGGCATTACGCACAGGGAAGATGGCTACACCTTC
>TRBJ1-2|TRBV2|-|-
CASSESRQRSYGYTF
TGTGCCAGCAGTGAATCGCGCCAGAGGAGCTATGGCTACACCTTC
>TRBJ2-5|TRBV7-2|-|few
CASSPGQLQETQYF
TGTGCCAGCAGCCCAGGACAGCTCCAAGAGACCCAGTACTTC
>TRBJ1-3|TRBV10-3|-|-
CAIRDSSGNTIYF
TGTGCCATCAGGGACAGCTCTGGAAACACCATATATTTT
>TRBJ1-1|TRBV7-2|TRBD1|-
CASSSRRTGNTEAFF
TGTGCCAGCAGCTCCAGACGGACAGGGAACACTGAAGCTTTCTTT
>TRBJ2-1|TRBV6-5|TRBD2|few
CASTRSGLAGEQFF
TGTGCCAGCACCCGAAGCGGACTAGCTGGTGAGCAGTTCTTC